This TCR beta chain appears in the sequencing data of a study of blood T cell repertoires in COVID-19. Overall study: Samples representing acute and convalescent COVID-19 were sourced from the United States, Italy and Spain. PBMCs, B-cell-depleted T cells, or T cells were the source of the cDNA or gDNA that made up the material.

The germline CDR1 and CDR2 sequences are LGHNT and FRNRAP. This CDR3 spans 17 amino acids. Unmatched junction bases numbered 7, after V lost 6 bases and J lost 2 bases. Original methodology: Estimation of nucleated cell counts was performed using reference gene primer amplification. Generated by immunoSEQ multiplex PCR, the TCRdb table keeps only in-frame clones and is missing some. D and trimming were read from the DNA, whereas the V and J calls and clone size are those reported in that table. The sample carries fewer than 250,000 clones, around 83% recorded once. The sequence came from a man in his fifties with active or convalescent COVID-19. The rearrangement joins TRBV12-5 to TRBJ2-3, with 14 bases lining up with TRBD2. The sample taken for sequencing was peripheral blood. The CDR3 protein is CASGPGLAGVATDTQYF. Here the CDR3 DNA reads TGTGCTAGTGGCCCGGGACTAGCGGGGGTAGCCACAGATACGCAGTATTTT.